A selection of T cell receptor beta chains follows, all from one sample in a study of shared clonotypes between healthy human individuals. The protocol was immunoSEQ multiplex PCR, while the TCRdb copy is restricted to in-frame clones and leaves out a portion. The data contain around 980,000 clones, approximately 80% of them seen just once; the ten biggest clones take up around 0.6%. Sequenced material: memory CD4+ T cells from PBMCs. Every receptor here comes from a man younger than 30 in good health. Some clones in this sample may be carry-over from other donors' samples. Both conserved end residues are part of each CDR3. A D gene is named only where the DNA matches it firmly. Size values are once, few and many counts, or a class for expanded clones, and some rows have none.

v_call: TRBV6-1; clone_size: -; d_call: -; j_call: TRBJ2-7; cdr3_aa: CASSGDRTSYEQYF; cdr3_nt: TGTGCCAGCAGTGGAGACCGAACTTCCTACGAGCAGTACTTC
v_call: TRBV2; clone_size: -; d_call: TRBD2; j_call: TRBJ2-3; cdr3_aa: CASNGLAGTDTQYF; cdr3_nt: TGTGCCAGCAATGGACTAGCGGGGACAGATACGCAGTATTTT
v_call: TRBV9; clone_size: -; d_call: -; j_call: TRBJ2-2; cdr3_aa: CASSPGPPGEITGELFF; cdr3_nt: TGTGCCAGCAGTCCCGGCCCCCCAGGGGAAATCACCGGGGAGCTGTTTTTT
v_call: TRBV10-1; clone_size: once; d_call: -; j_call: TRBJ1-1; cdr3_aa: CARLGVGSWNTEAFF; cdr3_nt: TGCGCCAGACTCGGCGTCGGTTCCTGGAACACTGAAGCTTTCTTT
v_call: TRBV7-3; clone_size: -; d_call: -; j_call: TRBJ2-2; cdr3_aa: CASSRQPNTGELFF; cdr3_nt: TGTGCCAGCAGCCGACAGCCGAACACCGGGGAGCTGTTTTTT
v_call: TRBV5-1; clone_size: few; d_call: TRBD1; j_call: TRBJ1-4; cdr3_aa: CASSPGPGQGGEKLFF; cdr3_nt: TGCGCCAGCAGCCCTGGCCCGGGACAGGGGGGTGAAAAACTGTTTTTT
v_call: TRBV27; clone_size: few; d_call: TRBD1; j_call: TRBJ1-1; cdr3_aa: CASSADRATGAFF; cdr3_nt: TGTGCCAGCAGTGCGGACAGGGCTACTGGAGCTTTCTTT
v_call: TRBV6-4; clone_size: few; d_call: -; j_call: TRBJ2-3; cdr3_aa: CASSDHSSDTQYF; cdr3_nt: TGTGCCAGCAGTGACCACAGTTCAGATACGCAGTATTTT
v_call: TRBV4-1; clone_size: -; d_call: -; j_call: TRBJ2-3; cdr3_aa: CASSQVGSRTDTQYF; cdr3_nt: TGCGCCAGCAGCCAAGTCGGCAGTCGCACAGATACGCAGTATTTT
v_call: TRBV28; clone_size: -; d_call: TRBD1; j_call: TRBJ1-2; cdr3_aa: CASSFEGGIGTGVYGYTF; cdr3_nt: TGTGCCAGCAGTTTCGAGGGAGGGATAGGGACAGGAGTTTATGGCTACACCTTC
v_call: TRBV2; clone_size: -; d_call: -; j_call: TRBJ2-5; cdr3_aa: CACRGQGETQYF; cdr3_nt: TGTGCCTGTCGGGGTCAGGGAGAGACCCAGTACTTC
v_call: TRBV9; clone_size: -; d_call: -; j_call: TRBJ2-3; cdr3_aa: CASSVAMWAGDDTQYF; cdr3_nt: TGTGCCAGCAGCGTAGCTATGTGGGCAGGGGATGATACGCAGTATTTT
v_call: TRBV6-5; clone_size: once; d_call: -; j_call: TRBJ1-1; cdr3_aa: CASSYGVVGTEAFF; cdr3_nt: TGTGCCAGCAGTTACGGGGTGGTGGGCACTGAAGCTTTCTTT
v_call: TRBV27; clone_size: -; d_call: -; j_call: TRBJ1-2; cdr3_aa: CASSPQRTEGVYGYTF; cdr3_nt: TGTGCCAGCAGTCCGCAGAGGACAGAGGGGGTCTATGGCTACACCTTC
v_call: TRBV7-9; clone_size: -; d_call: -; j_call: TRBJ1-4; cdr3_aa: CASSLWGQGRGEKLFF; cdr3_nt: TGTGCCAGCAGCTTGTGGGGGCAGGGCCGGGGTGAAAAACTGTTTTTT
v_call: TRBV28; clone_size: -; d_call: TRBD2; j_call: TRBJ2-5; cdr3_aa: CASSLLVGGPGEQYF; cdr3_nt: TGTGCCAGCAGTTTATTGGTGGGAGGGCCGGGTGAGCAGTACTTC
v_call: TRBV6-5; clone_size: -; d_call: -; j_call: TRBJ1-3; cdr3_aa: CASSYSGQGNTIYF; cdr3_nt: TGTGCCAGCAGTTACTCGGGGCAAGGAAACACCATATATTTT
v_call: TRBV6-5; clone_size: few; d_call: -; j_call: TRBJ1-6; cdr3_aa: CASSERGRDSPLHF; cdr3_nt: TGTGCCAGCAGTGAACGGGGACGGGATTCACCCCTCCACTTT
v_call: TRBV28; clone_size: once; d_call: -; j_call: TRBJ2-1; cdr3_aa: CASSLGRYNEQFF; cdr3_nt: TGTGCCAGCAGTTTAGGACGATACAATGAGCAGTTCTTC
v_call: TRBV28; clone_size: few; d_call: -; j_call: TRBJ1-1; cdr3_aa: CASSLGGRMSTEAFF; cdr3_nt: TGTGCCAGCAGTTTAGGGGGCAGAATGAGCACTGAAGCTTTCTTT
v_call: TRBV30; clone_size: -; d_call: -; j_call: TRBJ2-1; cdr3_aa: CAWSVRDYNEQFF; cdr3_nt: TGTGCCTGGAGTGTAAGAGATTACAATGAGCAGTTCTTC
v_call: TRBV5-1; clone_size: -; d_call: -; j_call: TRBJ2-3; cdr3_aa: CASSFQGMGTDTQYF; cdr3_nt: TGCGCCAGCAGCTTTCAGGGCATGGGCACAGATACGCAGTATTTT
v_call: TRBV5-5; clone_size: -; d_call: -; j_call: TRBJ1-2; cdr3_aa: CASSSGAGGGGYTF; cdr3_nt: TGTGCCAGCAGCTCAGGGGCCGGGGGCGGTGGCTACACCTTC
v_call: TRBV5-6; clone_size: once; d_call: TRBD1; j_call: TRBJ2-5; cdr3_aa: CASSEYRTGEETQYF; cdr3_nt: TGTGCCAGCAGCGAGTACCGGACAGGGGAAGAGACCCAGTACTTC
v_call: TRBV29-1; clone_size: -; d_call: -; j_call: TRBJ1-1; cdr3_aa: CSVEVLLTEAFF; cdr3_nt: TGCAGCGTTGAGGTACTCCTCACTGAAGCTTTCTTT
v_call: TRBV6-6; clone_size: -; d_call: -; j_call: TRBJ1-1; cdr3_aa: CASSYGQGNTEAFF; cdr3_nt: TGTGCCAGCAGTTACGGTCAGGGGAACACTGAAGCTTTCTTT
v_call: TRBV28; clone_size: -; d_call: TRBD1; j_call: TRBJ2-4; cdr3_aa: CASSWDRLAKNIQYF; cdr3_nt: TGTGCCAGCAGTTGGGACAGGCTAGCCAAAAACATTCAGTACTTC
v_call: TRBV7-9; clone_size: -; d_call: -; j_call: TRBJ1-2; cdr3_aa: CASSPRARTAYGYTF; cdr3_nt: TGTGCCAGCAGCCCTCGGGCCCGCACGGCCTATGGCTACACCTTC
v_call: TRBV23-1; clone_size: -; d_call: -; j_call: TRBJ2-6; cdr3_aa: CASSPTSGTGANVLTF; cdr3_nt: TGCGCCAGCAGTCCGACGAGTGGGACTGGGGCCAACGTCCTGACTTTC
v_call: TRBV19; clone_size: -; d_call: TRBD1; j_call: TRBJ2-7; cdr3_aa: CASSTYSQGASYEQYF; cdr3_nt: TGTGCCAGTAGCACTTATAGTCAGGGGGCATCGTACGAGCAGTACTTC
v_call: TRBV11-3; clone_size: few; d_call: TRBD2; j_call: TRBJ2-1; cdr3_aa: CASSLGVAGTQYNEQFF; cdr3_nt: TGTGCCAGCAGCCTAGGGGTAGCGGGAACCCAATACAATGAGCAGTTCTTC
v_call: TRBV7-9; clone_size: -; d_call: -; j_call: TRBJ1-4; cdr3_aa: CASSYPGKQGEKLFF; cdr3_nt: TGTGCCAGCAGCTACCCCGGGAAACAGGGTGAAAAACTGTTTTTT